Described below is a single T cell receptor (beta chain) sequence and its context. The antigen remains unidentified. The PCR made use of 60 Vbeta and 13 Jbeta primers. Using immunoSEQ multiplex PCR, the repertoire was profiled, and TCRdb retains in-frame clones only, with some absent. The sample lists about 150,000 clones, roughly 83% seen once, with 3.5% in the top ten. The length of the CDR3 is 15 residues. Trimming at V came to 2 bases and at J to 3 bases, leaving 0 bases not matched to a gene. Germline CDR1 reads LGHNA; CDR2 reads YNFKEQ. These data are taken from a study of cytomegalovirus exposure and HLA in healthy donors. Study-level points and caveats: Per a prior analysis, the majority of TCR beta V segments were productive roughly 90% or roughly 30% of the time. CMV serostatus was the only recorded immune exposure for donors. DRB1 had the most TCR associations and HLA-C the fewest, a later analysis found, with rates varying by HLA locus. An analysis was carried out at a later point. It showed that HLA-associated TCR beta chains were more clonally expanded than equally common non-associated chains.

The sequence was obtained from a human donor in good health. What was sequenced was PBMCs. The chain uses TRBV4-2 and TRBJ2-3, with 12 positions matching TRBD2. The CDR3, as DNA: TGTGCCAGCAGCCAACTAGCGGGAGGGACAGATACGCAGTATTTT. Translation: CASSQLAGGTDTQYF.